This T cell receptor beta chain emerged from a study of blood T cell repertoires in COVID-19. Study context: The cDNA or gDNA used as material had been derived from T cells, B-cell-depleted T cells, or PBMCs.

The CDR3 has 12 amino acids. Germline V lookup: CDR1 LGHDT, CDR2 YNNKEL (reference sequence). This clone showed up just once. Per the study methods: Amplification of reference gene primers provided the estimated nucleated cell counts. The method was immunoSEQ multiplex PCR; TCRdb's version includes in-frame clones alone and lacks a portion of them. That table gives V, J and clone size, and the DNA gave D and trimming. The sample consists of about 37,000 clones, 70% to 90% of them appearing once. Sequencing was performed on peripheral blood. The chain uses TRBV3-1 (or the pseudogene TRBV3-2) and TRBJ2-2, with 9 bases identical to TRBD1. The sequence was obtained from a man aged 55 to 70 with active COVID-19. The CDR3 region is CATGGLSGELFF. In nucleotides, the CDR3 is TGTGCTACAGGGGGCCTCTCCGGGGAGCTGTTTTTT.